These 19 T cell receptor beta chains were all obtained from the same sample, sequenced in a study of cytomegalovirus exposure and HLA in healthy donors. PCR was performed using 60 Vbeta and 13 Jbeta primers. The method was immunoSEQ multiplex PCR; TCRdb's version includes in-frame clones alone and lacks a portion of them. The table shows some 170,000 clones, with 82% occurring only once. The sequencing input was PBMCs. These receptors all come from a girl between 5 and 17 years old in good health and CMV-seropositive.

V and J are TRBV5-1 and TRBJ2-1, with TRBD2 identical over 12 bases. This CDR3 is 14 amino acids long. Germline CDR1 and CDR2: SGHRS and YFSETQ. Trimming took 2 bases from V and 7 from J; bases not matched to a gene: 1. CDR3 residues: CASSLGLAGNEQFF. The CDR3 region has the DNA TGCGCCAGCAGCTTAGGACTAGCGGGAAATGAGCAGTTCTTC.

This clone was seen only a few times. The genes are TRBV18 and TRBJ1-5; a weak D match, TRBD1 (6 bases). This CDR3 spans 15 amino acids. Trimming pared 5 bases from V and 0 bases from J, leaving 11 bases between. Per the germline V gene, CDR1 is KGHSH and CDR2 is LQKENI. CDR3 DNA: TGTGCCAGCTCAGCGCAGGGGCCTAGCAATCAGCCCCAGCATTTT. Protein sequence: CASSAQGPSNQPQHF.

The chain carries TRBV11-1 and TRBJ2-5; a possible D gene is TRBD2 (7 bases). This CDR3 spans 16 amino acids. Germline loops: CDR1 SGHAT, CDR2 FQDESV (reference sequence). Trimming took 4 bases from V and 2 from J, leaving 17 bases between them. CDR3 in DNA: TGTGCCAGCAGCTCCCGATTGGGGGGGGCACAAGAGACCCAGTACTTC. Protein: CASSSRLGGAQETQYF.

The rearrangement joins TRBV10-1 to TRBJ1-1, with TRBD1 identical over 9 bases. Germline V gene sequence: CDR1 WNHNN, CDR2 SYGVQD (reference sequence). J lost 6 bases, V lost 7 bases, and 6 bases had no gene match. The CDR3 consists of 13 residues. The CDR3 coding sequence is TGCGCCAGCAAAGGACAGGGGCCTTCTGAAGCTTTCTTT. It is translated as CASKGQGPSEAFF.

The chain carries TRBV7-2 and TRBJ2-1; TRBD2 matches at 7 bases. This CDR3 comprises 14 residues. The V gene's germline CDR1 is SGHTA and CDR2 FQGNSA. V shed 8 bases, J shed 7 bases, and the junction held 11 bases outside the gene matches. DNA for the CDR3: TGTGCCAGCTATAGCGGGCCCCGGGGGAATGAGCAGTTCTTC. Its protein product is CASYSGPRGNEQFF.

The rearrangement joins TRBV7-9 to TRBJ2-7, with D possibly being TRBD1 (5 bases). This CDR3 spans 16 amino acids. V gave up 5 bases and J gave up 3 bases, with 20 bases separating them. Per germline, CDR1 SEHNR and CDR2 FQNEAQ (reference sequence). For the CDR3, the DNA is TGTGCCAGCAGCCCCGAATTGTGGGTAGGGGTCTACGAGCAGTACTTC. It yields the protein CASSPELWVGVYEQYF.

The CDR3 sequence: CASSVTGDPSSYEQYF. The CDR3 DNA sequence: TGTGCCAGCAGCGTTACAGGGGACCCTAGCTCCTACGAGCAGTACTTC. V usage is TRBV9 and J usage is TRBJ2-7; 7 positions match TRBD1. The germline V gene has CDR1 SGDLS and CDR2 YYNGEE. CDR3 length: 16 residues. With 2 bases clipped from V and 0 bases from J, the junction kept 8 bases outside the gene matches.

The DNA for the CDR3 is TGCAGCGTTGAAATTCAGGGGGATAACACCGGGGAGCTGTTTTTT. It is translated as CSVEIQGDNTGELFF. The chain has TRBV29-1 and TRBJ2-2; 7 nucleotides align to TRBD1. This CDR3 has 15 amino acids. Germline CDR1 is SQVTM and CDR2 is ANQGSEA. J gave up 2 bases and V 2 bases, and 5 bases lay outside the gene matches.

The rearrangement uses TRBV29-1 and TRBJ2-7; D may be TRBD1 (6 bases). Germline V CDR1 and CDR2: SQVTM, ANQGSEA. This CDR3 has 14 residues. Trimming took off 6 bases at V and 2 bases at J, with 17 bases between the two ends. The CDR3 region is CSVKKGGTTYEQYF. DNA of the CDR3: TGCAGCGTCAAAAAAGGGGGAACTACCTACGAGCAGTACTTC.

The chain recombines TRBV2 with TRBJ1-2; D is unclear. V was cut by 6 bases and J by 8 bases, with 13 bases left in between. CDR3 length: 12 amino acids. Germline CDR1 SNHLY, CDR2 FYNNEI. Written as DNA, the CDR3 is TGTGCCAGCAGGGCAAGAACCCGAGGCTACACCTTC. Its protein product is CASRARTRGYTF.

This clone was detected once. The V call is TRBV4-1, the J call TRBJ1-4; D is unresolved. This CDR3 region has 15 residues. Trimming removed 2 bases from V and 7 bases from J, with 14 bases in between. Germline V gene lookup returns CDR1 MGHRA and CDR2 YSYEKL. The CDR3 sequence: CASSQRVPGGEKLFF. CDR3 in DNA: TGCGCCAGCAGCCAACGGGTCCCGGGTGGTGAAAAACTGTTTTTT.

V is TRBV19 and J is TRBJ2-1; D call uncertain. Trimming removed 1 base at V and 5 bases at J, with 6 bases between. Germline CDR1 and CDR2: LNHDA and SQIVND (reference sequence). This CDR3 contains 13 residues. The CDR3 here is CASSIGPNNEQFF. The CDR3 region has the DNA TGTGCCAGTAGTATAGGCCCTAACAATGAGCAGTTCTTC.

The V call is TRBV7-9, the J call TRBJ1-2, with unresolved D. The germline V gene has CDR1 SEHNR and CDR2 FQNEAQ (reference sequence). The V and J ends lost 4 bases and 4 bases respectively, with 10 bases between them. The CDR3 is made up of 13 amino acids. The CDR3 nucleotides are TGTGCCAGCAGCTCCGCGGCCCTCTATGGCTACACCTTC. Translating it yields CASSSAALYGYTF. The full variable domain, its missing parts supplied by reference TRBV7-9 and TRBJ1-2, is DTGVSQNPRHKITKRGQNVTFRCDPISEHNRLYWYRQTLGQGPEFLTYFQNEAQLEKSRLLSDRFSAERPKGSFSTLEIQRTEQGDSAMYLCASSSAALYGYTFGSGTRLTVV.

This clone was observed once. This chain connects TRBV30 to TRBJ2-5, with a weak D call TRBD1 (6 bases). The length of the CDR3 is 13 residues. Per the germline V gene, CDR1 is GTSNPN and CDR2 is SVGIG (reference sequence). The V gene lost 5 bases and the J gene lost 9 bases, with 19 bases spanning the gap. CDR3 in amino acids: CAWSTAPPGAQYF. CDR3 nucleotide sequence: TGTGCCTGGTCGACAGCCCCGCCAGGGGCCCAGTACTTC. Looking up the rest from reference TRBV30 and TRBJ2-5 gives the full variable domain: SQTIHQWPATLVQPVGSPLSLECTVEGTSNPNLYWYRQAAGRGLQLLFYSVGIGQISSEVPQNLSASRPQDRQFILSSKKLLLSDSGFYLCAWSTAPPGAQYFGPGTRLLVL.

This chain uses TRBV2 with TRBJ2-2; 9 positions agree with TRBD2. This CDR3 spans 15 amino acids. CDR1 and CDR2 (germline): SNHLY, FYNNEI. Trimming removed 4 bases from V and 5 bases from J; junction bases left unmatched: 5. The CDR3 bases are TGTGCCAGCAGTGGGGGCGGGAGGGAGACCGGGGAGCTGTTTTTT. Translation: CASSGGGRETGELFF.

This rearrangement joins TRBV7-9 to TRBJ2-7, with 9 bases fitting TRBD1. Germline lookup yields CDR1 SEHNR and CDR2 FQNEAQ (reference sequence). The V segment lost 4 bases and the J segment 0 bases; nucleotides outside the gene matches: 1. There are 14 residues in the CDR3. The CDR3 coding sequence is TGTGCCAGCAGCTGGGACAGGGACTCCTACGAGCAGTACTTC. This codes for CASSWDRDSYEQYF.

The chain uses TRBV7-9 and TRBJ1-2; D might be TRBD1 (6 bases). Trimming cost V 3 bases and J 2 bases, with 19 bases left between them. The CDR3 runs to 17 residues. Germline lookup yields CDR1 SEHNR and CDR2 FQNEAQ (reference sequence). The CDR3 sequence: CASSFLEGEGPNYGYTF. For the CDR3, the DNA is TGTGCCAGCAGCTTTCTGGAGGGGGAGGGGCCAAACTATGGCTACACCTTC.

The chain combines TRBV7-6 with TRBJ2-5, with TRBD2 as a possible D gene (5 bases). Looked up from germline, CDR1 is SGHVS and CDR2 is FNYEAQ. V was trimmed by 0 bases and J by 5 bases, leaving 13 bases between them. There are 15 residues in the CDR3. CDR3 DNA sequence: TGTGCCAGCAGCTTAGCGTTCGGGGTCGCGGAGACCCAGTACTTC. Translation: CASSLAFGVAETQYF.

The chain joins TRBV5-4 to TRBJ1-3; D call uncertain. The CDR3 sequence is 15 residues long. Trimming stripped 0 bases from V and 4 bases from J, with 11 bases between. CDR1 is SGHNT, CDR2 YYREEE, per germline (reference sequence). The chain's CDR3 is CASSLGGYAGNTIYF. The CDR3 DNA follows: TGTGCCAGCAGCTTGGGCGGTTACGCCGGAAACACCATATATTTT.